This T cell receptor (beta chain) was retrieved from a study of HIV-infected patients and healthy controls. At least ten counts were recorded for this clonotype. Deletions cut 5 bases from V and 2 bases from J, with 16 bases between. CDR3 size: 14 residues. Germline values: CDR1 SQVTM, CDR2 ANQGSEA. TCRdb recomputed calls from the 5' RACE reads with MiXCR, one row per CDR3 protein. The sample lists approximately 64,000 distinct CDR3 sequences, roughly a fifth occurring once. The sequenced sample consisted of CD4+ T cells from blood. The sequence came from a human donor in good health. V usage is TRBV29-1 and J usage is TRBJ2-7, with D maybe TRBD2 (6 bases). CDR3 region: CSVSSMTSAYEQYF. DNA of the CDR3: TGCAGCGTTTCCTCTATGACTAGTGCCTACGAGCAGTACTTC.